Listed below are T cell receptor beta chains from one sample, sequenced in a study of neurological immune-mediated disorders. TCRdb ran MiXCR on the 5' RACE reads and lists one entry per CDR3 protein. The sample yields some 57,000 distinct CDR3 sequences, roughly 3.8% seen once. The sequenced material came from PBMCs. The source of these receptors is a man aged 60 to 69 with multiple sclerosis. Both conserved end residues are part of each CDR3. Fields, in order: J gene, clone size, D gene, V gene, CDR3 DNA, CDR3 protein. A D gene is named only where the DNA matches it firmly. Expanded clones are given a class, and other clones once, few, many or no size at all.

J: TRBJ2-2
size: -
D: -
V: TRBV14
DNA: TGTGCCAGCAGCCAAGATTGGGATGGCACCGGGGAGCTGTTTTTT
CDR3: CASSQDWDGTGELFF

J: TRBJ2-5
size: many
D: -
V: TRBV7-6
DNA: TGTGCCAGCAGCTGGGGGAGTCCGAAGACCCAGTACTTC
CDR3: CASSWGSPKTQYF

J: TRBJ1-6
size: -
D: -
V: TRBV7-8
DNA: TGTGCCAGCAGCTTAGATTCGACAGAGAATTCAACCCTCAACTTT
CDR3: CASSLDSTENSTLNF

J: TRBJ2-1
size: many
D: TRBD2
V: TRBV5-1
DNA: TGCGCCAGCAGCTTGGGGCTAGCGGTGAGCTCCTACAATGAGCAGTTCTTC
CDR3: CASSLGLAVSSYNEQFF

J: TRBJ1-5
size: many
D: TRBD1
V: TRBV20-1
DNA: TGCAGTGCTGTGACAGGGGTGAGTCAGCCCCAGCATTTT
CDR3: CSAVTGVSQPQHF

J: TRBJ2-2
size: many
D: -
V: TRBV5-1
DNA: TGCGCCAGCCTTGCCTTCGTTGGCACCGGGGAGCTGTTTTTT
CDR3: CASLAFVGTGELFF

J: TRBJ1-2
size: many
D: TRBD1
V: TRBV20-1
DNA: TGCAGTGCTAGACCGACAGGGGAAAACTATGGCTACACCTTC
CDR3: CSARPTGENYGYTF

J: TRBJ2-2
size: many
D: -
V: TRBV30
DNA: TGTGCCTGGACCCGACTTACCGGGGAGCTGTTTTTT
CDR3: CAWTRLTGELFF

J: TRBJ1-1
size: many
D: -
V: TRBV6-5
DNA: TGTGCCAGCAGCCCCCCGGCCTCCCTGCCCACTGAAGCTTTCTTT
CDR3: CASSPPASLPTEAFF

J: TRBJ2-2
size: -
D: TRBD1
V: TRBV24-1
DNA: TGTGCCACCAGTGACCCAGGGGGCGCGTCCCCCGGGGAGCTGTTTTTT
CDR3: CATSDPGGASPGELFF

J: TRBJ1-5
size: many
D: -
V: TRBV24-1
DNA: TGTGCCACCAGCCCGGGCGGGCAGGGCCCCCATCAGCCCCAGCATTTT
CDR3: CATSPGGQGPHQPQHF

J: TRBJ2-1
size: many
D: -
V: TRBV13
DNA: TGTGCCAGCAGCTTAGGCATGGGTGAGCAGTTCTTC
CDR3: CASSLGMGEQFF

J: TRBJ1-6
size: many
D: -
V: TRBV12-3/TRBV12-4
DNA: TGTGCCAGCAGTTTTGTCCGGGAAAATTCACCCCTCCACTTT
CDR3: CASSFVRENSPLHF

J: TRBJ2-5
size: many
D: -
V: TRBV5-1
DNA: TGCGCCGGGGGGCTCCAAGAGACCCAGTACTTC
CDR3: CAGGLQETQYF

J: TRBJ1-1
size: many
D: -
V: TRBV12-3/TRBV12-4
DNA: TGTGCCAGCAGTCGAATCCCTGCAGGGAACACTGAAGCTTTCTTT
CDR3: CASSRIPAGNTEAFF

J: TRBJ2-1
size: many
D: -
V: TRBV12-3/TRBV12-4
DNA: TGTGCCAGCAGTACTGAGTATGCCTACAATGAGCAGTTCTTC
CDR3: CASSTEYAYNEQFF

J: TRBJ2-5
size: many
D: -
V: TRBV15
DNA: TGTGCCACCAGCGGGACCTGGGGCAAAAACCGGGAGACCCAGTACTTC
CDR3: CATSGTWGKNRETQYF

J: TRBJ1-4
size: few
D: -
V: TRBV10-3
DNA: TGTGCCATCAGTGATGGGGTGGAAGGGGAAAAACTGTTTTTT
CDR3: CAISDGVEGEKLFF

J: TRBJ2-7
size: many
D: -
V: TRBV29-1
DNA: TGCAGCGTTCTAGAGCGAGACCTCTACGAGCAGTACTTC
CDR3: CSVLERDLYEQYF

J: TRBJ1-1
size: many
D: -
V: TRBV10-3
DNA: TGTGCCATCAGTCCGGGCCGTGAAGCTTTCTTT
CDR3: CAISPGREAFF

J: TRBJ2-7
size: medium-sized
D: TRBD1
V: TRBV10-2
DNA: TGCGCCAGCGGGACAGGGTTCTACGAGCAGTACTTC
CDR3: CASGTGFYEQYF

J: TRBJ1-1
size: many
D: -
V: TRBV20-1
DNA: TGCAGTGCCCTTCTGCGGGGCAACACTGAAGCTTTCTTT
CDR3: CSALLRGNTEAFF

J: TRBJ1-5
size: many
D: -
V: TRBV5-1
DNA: TGCGCCAGCAGCTTTGATGGCCAAAGCAATCAGCCCCAGCATTTT
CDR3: CASSFDGQSNQPQHF

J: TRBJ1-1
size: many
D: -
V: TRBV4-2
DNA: TGTGCCAGCAGCCAACCTAGAGGGAACACTGAAGCTTTCTTT
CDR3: CASSQPRGNTEAFF

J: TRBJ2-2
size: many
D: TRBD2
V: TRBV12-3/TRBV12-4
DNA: TGTGCCATGCGGGGGTCCGGCTACAACACCGGGGAGCTGTTTTTT
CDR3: CAMRGSGYNTGELFF

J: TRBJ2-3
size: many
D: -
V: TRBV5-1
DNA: TGCGCCAGCAGCTTGATTCTGGGGACCCGGGAGGATACGCAGTATTTT
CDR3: CASSLILGTREDTQYF

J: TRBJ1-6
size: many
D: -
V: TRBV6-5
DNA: TGTGCCAGCAGTTACTCTACCCTACTGGACGGAAGGAGTTCACCCCTCCACTTT
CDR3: CASSYSTLLDGRSSPLHF

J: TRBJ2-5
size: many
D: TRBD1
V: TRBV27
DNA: TGTGCCAGCAGACCATCCCCCCGACAGGGGAGGCAGACCCAGTACTTC
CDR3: CASRPSPRQGRQTQYF

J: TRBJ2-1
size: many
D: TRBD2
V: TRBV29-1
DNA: TGCAGCGCTTCTAGCGGGGTGTACAATGAGCAGTTCTTC
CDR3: CSASSGVYNEQFF

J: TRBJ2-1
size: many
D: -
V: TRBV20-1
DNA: TGCAGTGCTAGGAGTGGGTACAATGAGCAGTTCTTC
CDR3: CSARSGYNEQFF

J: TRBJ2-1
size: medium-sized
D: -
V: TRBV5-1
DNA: TGCGCCAGCAGCTTGAGTGGGGCAATCTACAATGAGCAGTTCTTC
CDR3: CASSLSGAIYNEQFF

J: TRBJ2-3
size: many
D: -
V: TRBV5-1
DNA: TGCGCCAGCAGCCTGTCGGGACAAAAGCGCACAGATACGCAGTATTTT
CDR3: CASSLSGQKRTDTQYF

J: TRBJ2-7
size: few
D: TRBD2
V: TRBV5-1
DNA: TGCGCCAGCAGCTTGGGCGGGACTAGCGGGATTGGCTACGAGCAGTACTTC
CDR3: CASSLGGTSGIGYEQYF

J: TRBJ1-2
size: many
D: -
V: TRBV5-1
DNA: TGCGCCAGCAGCGGGGGACTGGCACCGCCAGCTAACTATGGCTACACCTTC
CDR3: CASSGGLAPPANYGYTF

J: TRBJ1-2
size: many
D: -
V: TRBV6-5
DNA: TGTGCCAGCAAGCCAATGTGGGGGGACGGAGGGGGCTACACCTTC
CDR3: CASKPMWGDGGGYTF

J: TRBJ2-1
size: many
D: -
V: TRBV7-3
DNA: TGTGCCAGCAGCCCAGGGTACAATGAGCAGTTCTTC
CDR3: CASSPGYNEQFF

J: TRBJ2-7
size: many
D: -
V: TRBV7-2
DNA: TGTGCCAGCAGCCCCCAGAACAGGGCCTACGAGCAGTACTTC
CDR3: CASSPQNRAYEQYF

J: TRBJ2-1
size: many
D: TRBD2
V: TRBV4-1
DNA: TGCGCCAGCAGCCAAGCTTCAGGGACTACCTACAATGAGCAGTTCTTC
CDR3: CASSQASGTTYNEQFF

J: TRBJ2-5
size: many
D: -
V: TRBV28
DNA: TGTGCCAGCAGTTTAGTAGGGAACGGGGAGACCCAGTACTTC
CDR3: CASSLVGNGETQYF

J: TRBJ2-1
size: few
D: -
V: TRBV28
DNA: TGTGCCAGCAGTTCCCTCGGGACTTTCTACAATGAGCAGTTCTTC
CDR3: CASSSLGTFYNEQFF

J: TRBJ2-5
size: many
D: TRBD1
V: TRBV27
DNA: TGTGCCAGCAGTTGGGGGGACAGGGCGCGGACCCAGTACTTC
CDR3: CASSWGDRARTQYF

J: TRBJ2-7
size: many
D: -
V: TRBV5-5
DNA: TGTGCCAGCAGCCATCCCGACAGTTACGAGCAGTACTTC
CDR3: CASSHPDSYEQYF

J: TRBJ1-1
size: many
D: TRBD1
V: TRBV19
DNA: TGTGCCAGTACCTTTGTTGTGGGGACAGCTGAGTACACTGAAGCTTTCTTT
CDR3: CASTFVVGTAEYTEAFF

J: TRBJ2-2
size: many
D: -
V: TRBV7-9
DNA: TGTGCCAGCAGCTTAATAGTCACCGGGGAGCTGTTTTTT
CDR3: CASSLIVTGELFF

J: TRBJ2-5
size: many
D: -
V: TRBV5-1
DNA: TGCGCCAGCAGCGGGGACTTCGGGGAGACCCAGTACTTC
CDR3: CASSGDFGETQYF

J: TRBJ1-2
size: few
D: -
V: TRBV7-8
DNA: TGTGCCAGCAGCTCCGGATCCAATTTCATGTTGCGGATGCATGGCTACACCTTC
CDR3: CASSSGSNFMLRMHGYTF

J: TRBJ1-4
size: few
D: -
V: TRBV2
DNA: TGTGCCAGCAGTGAAATCCGGTATAATGAAAAACTGTTTTTT
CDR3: CASSEIRYNEKLFF

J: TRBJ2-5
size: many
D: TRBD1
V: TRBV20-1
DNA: TGCAGTGCTCGACAGGGCGGGCTGGAGACCCAGTACTTC
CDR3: CSARQGGLETQYF

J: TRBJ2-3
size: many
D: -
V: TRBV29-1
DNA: TGCAGCGTTGCGGGTAAGGAGAACACAGCCACAGATACGCAGTATTTT
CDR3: CSVAGKENTATDTQYF

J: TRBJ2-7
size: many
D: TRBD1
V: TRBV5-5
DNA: TGTGCCAGCAGCTTGGGGGCGACAGGGTTCTCCTACGAGCAGTACTTC
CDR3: CASSLGATGFSYEQYF

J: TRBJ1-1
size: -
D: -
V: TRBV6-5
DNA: TGTGCCAGCAGTCCGCACGGGACTCAGAACACTGAAGCTTTCTTT
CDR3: CASSPHGTQNTEAFF

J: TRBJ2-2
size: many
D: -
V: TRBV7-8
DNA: TGTGCCAGCAGCTTAGATTACAGTAACACCGGGGAGCTGTTTTTT
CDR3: CASSLDYSNTGELFF

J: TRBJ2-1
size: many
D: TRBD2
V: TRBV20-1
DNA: TGCAGTGCCGATGGGACTAGCGGGGCCCCCTACAATGAGCAGTTCTTC
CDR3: CSADGTSGAPYNEQFF